The 13 T cell receptor beta chains presented below share a single source sample, sequenced in a study of regulatory T cells in long-lasting Graves disease. The sample's time point: newly diagnosed GD, antithyroid drugs for less than 3 months. With RNA extracted from PBMCs as input, the TCR library was made. Arm-PCR with iRepertoire HTBI primers amplified the CDR3 regions for these TCR beta libraries. TCRdb used MiXCR to reprocess the multiplex PCR reads, holding one entry per CDR3 protein. Of approximately 470,000 distinct CDR3 sequences detected, roughly 15% appear once; the ten largest clones hold 10% to 15%. These data were also filed under a second study, of T cells in Graves' hyperthyroidism and ophthalmopathy.

Sequencing used peripheral blood mononuclear cells (PBMCs), obtained at new diagnosis, from a patient treated with antithyroid drugs. These TCRs come from a man aged 40-50 years with Graves disease.

As regards this clonotype: The germline gene is not matched at one end of the junction; a read error may be the cause. The chain joins TRBV6-1 to TRBJ2-2; TRBD1 aligns across 8 bases. The CDR3 extends over 16 amino acids. The germline gives CDR1 MNHNS, CDR2 SASEGT. CDR3 in amino acids: CVSRMTGDAWTGELFF. The CDR3 DNA follows: TGTGTCAGCAGGATGACAGGGGATGCGTGGACCGGGGAGCTGTTTTTT.

This clonotype was seen ten or more times. The chain has TRBV7-3 and TRBJ2-1; 11 bases are shared with TRBD2. CDR3 length: 16 residues. In germline, CDR1 is SGHTA, CDR2 FQGTGA. The junction had 2 bases not matched to a gene; V was cut back by 1 base and J by 3 bases. The chain's CDR3 is CASSLKGLADYNEQFF. CDR3 DNA sequence: TGTGCCAGCAGCTTAAAGGGACTAGCGGACTACAATGAGCAGTTCTTC. Combining the CDR3 with reference TRBV7-3 and TRBJ2-1 gives the whole variable domain GAGVSQTPSNKVTEKGKYVELRCDPISGHTALYWYRQSLGQGPEFLIYFQGTGAADDSGLPNDRFFAVRPEGSVSTLKIQRTERGDSAVYLCASSLKGLADYNEQFFGPGTRLTVL.

At least ten counts were recorded for this clonotype. J is TRBJ2-6 and V is TRBV3-1; unclear D gene. Germline CDR1 LGHDT, CDR2 YNNKEL (reference sequence). V was trimmed by 4 bases and J by 0 bases, leaving 4 bases between them. The CDR3 loop spans 14 amino acids. The CDR3: CASSRPSGANVLTF. Here the CDR3 DNA reads TGTGCCAGCAGCCGCCCCTCTGGGGCCAACGTCCTGACTTTC.

This clonotype was recorded many times. J is TRBJ2-3 and V is TRBV20-1; 12 bases match TRBD2. The CDR3 is 15 amino acids. From germline, CDR1 is DFQATT and CDR2 SNEGSKA (reference sequence). After removal of 3 bases from V and 2 bases from J, the junction contained 3 bases not matched to a gene. CDR3 amino acids: CSASRTSGNTDTQYF. The CDR3 DNA is TGCAGTGCTAGTCGGACTAGCGGGAACACAGATACGCAGTATTTT.

Many counts were recorded for this clonotype. The gene calls are TRBV2 and TRBJ1-1; TRBD1 might be the D (5 bases). This CDR3 comprises 10 residues. The V gene lost 4 bases and the J gene lost 11 bases, with 8 bases spanning the gap. Germline V gives CDR1 SNHLY, CDR2 FYNNEI. This CDR3 is CASSGHRAFF. CDR3 DNA sequence: TGTGCCAGCAGTGGACACAGGGCTTTCTTT.

The table lists this clonotype with many counts. The V call is TRBV30, the J call TRBJ2-1, with 9 nucleotides matching TRBD1. The germline gives CDR1 GTSNPN, CDR2 SVGIG (reference sequence). Trimming took 6 bases from V and 7 from J; bases not matched to a gene: 7. This CDR3 spans 13 amino acids. The CDR3 spells CACSGTGLNEQFF. The CDR3 nucleotides are TGTGCCTGCTCCGGGACAGGGTTAAATGAGCAGTTCTTC.

This clonotype was counted between two and nine times. The J gene is TRBJ2-2, the V gene TRBV11-3; D remains unclear. This CDR3 spans 15 amino acids. Germline V gives CDR1 SGHNT, CDR2 YENEEA. Trimming shortened V by 2 bases and J by 5 bases, and 12 bases separated the two germline ends. CDR3 in DNA: TGTGCCAGCAGCTTAAGAGGAAGAACAACCGGGGAGCTGTTTTTT. Amino acid sequence: CASSLRGRTTGELFF.

This clonotype has just a few counts. V gene TRBV6-2 or TRBV6-3 combines with J gene TRBJ1-2, with D possibly TRBD1 on 5 matching bases. This CDR3 is 14 amino acids long. Between the trimmed V and J ends, which lost 10 bases and 1 base, there was a span of 16 bases. Per the germline V gene, CDR1 is MNHEY and CDR2 is SVGEGT. CDR3 amino acids: CATRRWGNNYGYTF. CDR3 coding DNA: TGTGCCACACGAAGATGGGGCAATAACTATGGCTACACCTTC.

This clonotype has a handful of counts. This chain links TRBV12-3 or TRBV12-4 with TRBJ2-1, with 7 bases fitting TRBD2. The CDR3 has 15 amino acids. Trimming removed 6 bases from V and 3 bases from J; junction bases left unmatched: 8. CDR3 coding DNA: TGTGCCAGCAGGAACCCTAGCGGAGACTACAATGAGCAGTTCTTC. It specifies CASRNPSGDYNEQFF.

The table lists this clonotype with many counts. V is TRBV20-1 and J is TRBJ2-3; unclear D gene. Germline V gene data show CDR1 as DFQATT and CDR2 as SNEGSKA (reference sequence). V lost 0 bases, J lost 0 bases, and 4 bases lay in between. The CDR3 is made up of 13 amino acids. The CDR3 DNA reads TGCAGTGCTAGAGACAGAAGCACAGATACGCAGTATTTT. Translating it yields CSARDRSTDTQYF.

V and J are TRBV29-1 and TRBJ1-1; D call uncertain. The germline CDR1 and CDR2 sequences are SQVTM and ANQGSEA. Deletions cut 4 bases from V and 1 base from J, with 7 bases between. This CDR3 has 12 amino acids. The CDR3 region has the DNA TGCAGCGTTGCGTGGCGGAACACTGAAGCTTTCTTT. Encoded protein: CSVAWRNTEAFF.

This clonotype was counted a few times. The chain is built from TRBV24-1 and TRBJ1-1, with D tentatively TRBD1 (5 bases). Germline V gene sequence: CDR1 KGHDR, CDR2 SFDVKD. There are 16 residues in the CDR3. V was pared by 1 base and J by 5 bases, with 16 bases between. CDR3 protein: CATSDFTAQGKTEAFF. The CDR3 DNA reads TGTGCCACCAGTGATTTTACGGCGCAGGGAAAGACTGAAGCTTTCTTT.

This clonotype has only a few counts. J is TRBJ2-7 and V is TRBV25-1; D gene unclear. The CDR3 covers 15 residues. Germline loops: CDR1 MGHDK, CDR2 SYGVNS. Trimming pared 3 bases from V and 0 bases from J, leaving 12 bases between. Written as DNA, the CDR3 is TGTGCCAGCAGTGATCGCGCAGGCGGCTCCTACGAGCAGTACTTC. Residues: CASSDRAGGSYEQYF.